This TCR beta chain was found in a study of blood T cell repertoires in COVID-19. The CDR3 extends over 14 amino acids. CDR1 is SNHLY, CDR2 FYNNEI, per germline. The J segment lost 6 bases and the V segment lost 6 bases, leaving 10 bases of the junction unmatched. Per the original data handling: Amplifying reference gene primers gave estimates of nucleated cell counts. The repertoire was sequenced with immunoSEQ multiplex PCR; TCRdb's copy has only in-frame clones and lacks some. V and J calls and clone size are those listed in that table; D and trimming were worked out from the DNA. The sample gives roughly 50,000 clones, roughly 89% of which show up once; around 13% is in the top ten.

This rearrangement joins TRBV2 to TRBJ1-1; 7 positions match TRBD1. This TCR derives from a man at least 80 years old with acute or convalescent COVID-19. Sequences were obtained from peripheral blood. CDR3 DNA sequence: TGTGCCAGCAGGGCTGGGACAGCAACCCCTGAAGCTTTCTTT. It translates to CASRAGTATPEAFF.